The clone carrying this TCR beta chain was counted at least ten times. This sample is part of a study of T cells in Graves' hyperthyroidism and ophthalmopathy. Trimming cost V 0 bases and J 2 bases, with 12 bases left between them. Per the germline V gene, CDR1 is SGDLS and CDR2 is YYNGEE. The CDR3 is 15 amino acids. Amplification of TCR beta CDR3 regions was performed using RNA transcripts as template. The HTBI primer set drove a first-round RT-PCR of the TCR CDR3. TCRdb re-derived calls from the multiplex PCR reads in MiXCR, one entry per CDR3 protein. The repertoire has some 600,000 distinct CDR3 sequences, about 15% of them found once; the top ten carry less than 6%.

The sequenced material came from blood. This clonotype was obtained from a woman aged 25 to 39 with Graves' hyperthyroidism that later progressed to Graves' ophthalmopathy. The chain employs TRBV9 and TRBJ2-7; D is possibly TRBD1 (7 bases). CDR3 in DNA: TGTGCCAGCAGCGTAGGCGGGACAGACCCCTACGAGCAGTACTTC. Residues: CASSVGGTDPYEQYF.